This T cell receptor beta chain was identified in a study of shared clonotypes between healthy human individuals. Terminally differentiated effector memory CD45RA+ cells were left out of the naive CD8 fraction, which was CD45RO-negative and positively selected for CCR7. Produced via immunoSEQ multiplex PCR; TCRdb's table is partial and in-frame only. There are more than 2 million clones in the sample; around 96% occur only once, and about 1.1% lies in the top ten. The sequenced sample consisted of naive CD8+ T cells sorted from blood. The sequence was obtained from a man between 18 and 29 years old in good health.

The chain's CDR3 is CSVAESYEQYF. CDR3 nucleotides: TGCAGCGTCGCCGAAAGCTACGAGCAGTACTTC. This sequence joins TRBV29-1 and TRBJ2-7; D gene uncertain. V lost 6 bases and J 3 bases, leaving 9 bases between the germline ends. This CDR3 spans 11 amino acids. The V gene's germline CDR1 is SQVTM and CDR2 ANQGSEA.